These 9 T cell receptor beta chains were all obtained from the same sample, sequenced in a study of blood T cells in healthy people across ages. A J-beta primer mix and a sample-barcoded 5' primer were used in a second PCR of about 7 to 12 cycles. TCRdb processed the 5' RACE reads anew with MiXCR; each CDR3 protein has one entry. The sample lists under 700,000 distinct CDR3 sequences; 24% were seen once. Separately, the same data were catalogued under a study of T cells of mothers and their children.

Sequenced material: blood. The receptors here all came from a boy aged 5 to 17 in good health.

The CDR3 loop reads CASSSIQLAGGHITDTQYF. The CDR3, as DNA: TGCGCCAGCAGCTCGATCCAACTAGCGGGGGGGCACATCACAGATACGCAGTATTTT. The V call is TRBV5-1, the J call TRBJ2-3; 13 nucleotides align to TRBD2. In germline, CDR1 is SGHRS, CDR2 YFSETQ. Trimming removed 3 bases from V and 2 bases from J; junction bases left unmatched: 12. CDR3 length: 19 residues.

This sequence joins TRBV6-6 and TRBJ2-2, with 14 bases matching TRBD2. Germline V gene sequence: CDR1 MNHNY, CDR2 SVGAGI (reference sequence). Trimming took 2 bases from V and 4 from J; bases not matched to a gene: 0. The CDR3 consists of 16 residues. CDR3 region: CASSYGLAGGTGELFF. The CDR3 DNA reads TGTGCCAGCAGTTACGGACTAGCGGGAGGCACCGGGGAGCTGTTTTTT.

CDR3 region: CAWSSLTGYNTEAFF. In nucleotides, the CDR3 is TGTGCCTGGAGCTCCCTAACAGGGTACAACACTGAAGCTTTCTTT. The gene calls are TRBV30 and TRBJ1-1; perhaps TRBD1 as D (6 bases). Per germline, CDR1 GTSNPN and CDR2 SVGIG (reference sequence). V was pared by 3 bases and J by 2 bases, with 16 bases between. CDR3 length equals 15 residues.

This rearrangement joins TRBV7-4 to TRBJ1-2, with a weak D call TRBD1 (6 bases). Trimming cost V 2 bases and J 4 bases, with 20 bases left between them. The CDR3 is 17 residues long. Germline V gene data show CDR1 as SGHVT and CDR2 as SQSDAQ. CDR3: CASSLRYRAALSYGYTF. The CDR3, as DNA: TGTGCCAGCAGCTTAAGGTACAGGGCTGCACTTTCCTATGGCTACACCTTC.

The table lists this clonotype with a few counts. The V gene is TRBV7-3, the J gene TRBJ1-1, with 7 bases identical to TRBD1. J gave up 10 bases and V 1 base, and 9 bases lay outside the gene matches. Germline V lookup: CDR1 SGHTA, CDR2 FQGTGA. This CDR3 is built from 14 residues. The CDR3 nucleotides read TGTGCCAGCAGCTTAATAGGGGGCAACGCTGCAGCTTTCTTT. This encodes CASSLIGGNAAAFF.

This chain joins TRBV4-3 and TRBJ2-7, with TRBD1 matching over 10 bases. The CDR3 length is 16 residues. Germline V gives CDR1 LGHNA, CDR2 YSLEER. The V and J ends lost 3 bases and 1 base, in that order; junction bases with no gene match: 6. The CDR3 is CASSHAGTGASYEQYF. The CDR3 nucleotides are TGCGCCAGCAGCCATGCCGGGACAGGGGCATCCTACGAGCAGTACTTC.

This clonotype was counted only a few times. The chain links TRBV9 to TRBJ1-5; 9 nucleotides line up with TRBD1. This CDR3 contains 14 residues. Germline V gives CDR1 SGDLS, CDR2 YYNGEE. J lost 6 bases, V lost 3 bases, and 4 bases had no gene match. The CDR3 is CASSGQGDSQPQHF. The CDR3 bases are TGTGCCAGCAGCGGACAGGGGGATAGTCAGCCCCAGCATTTT.

This clonotype was found a few times. The rearrangement joins TRBV20-1 to TRBJ1-5; 10 bases match TRBD1. Germline V gene data show CDR1 as DFQATT and CDR2 as SNEGSKA (reference sequence). The CDR3 covers 16 residues. Trimming removed 4 bases from V and 0 bases from J; junction bases left unmatched: 6. The chain's CDR3 is CSAIGTGAGSNQPQHF. The CDR3 coding sequence is TGCAGTGCTATAGGGACAGGGGCTGGTAGCAATCAGCCCCAGCATTTT.

This clonotype was observed a handful of times. The chain joins TRBV27 to TRBJ1-6; possible D gene TRBD1, 5 bases. V lost 2 bases and J lost 7, with 21 bases in between. CDR3 length: 18 amino acids. Germline V gene sequence: CDR1 MNHEY, CDR2 SMNVEV (reference sequence). The CDR3 DNA reads as TGTGCCAGCAGTTTAAAACAGAAAATAATCAACAGGAATTCACCCCTCCACTTT. This codes for CASSLKQKIINRNSPLHF.